This T cell receptor (beta chain) stems from a study of blood T cells in healthy people across ages. It was with a sample-barcoded 5' primer and a J-beta primer mix that a second PCR of roughly 6 to 11 cycles was run. Each CDR3 protein gets one entry after TCRdb re-called the 5' RACE reads with MiXCR. The sample lists 1,500,000 or so distinct CDR3 sequences, approximately 59% occurring once. The CDR3 length is 12 residues. Trimming shortened V by 5 bases and J by 1 base, and 8 bases separated the two germline ends. In germline, CDR1 is SQVTM, CDR2 ANQGSEA. This clonotype was obtained from a man in his late teens or twenties in good health. The V and J genes are TRBV29-1 and TRBJ1-1, with D hard to call. Source material: blood. CDR3 coding DNA: TGCAGCGTTTGCAGGAGGAACACTGAAGCTTTCTTT. The encoded protein is CSVCRRNTEAFF.